The 7 T cell receptor beta chains presented below share a single source sample, sequenced in a study of T cells expressing NK-cell markers. TCRdb reanalyzed the 5' RACE reads, giving one entry per CDR3 protein sequence and no DNA. The specimen's table records 250,000 to 300,000 distinct CDR3 sequences. The sequenced material came from blood T cells: a sorted CD56 or NKG2C T cell subset, CD4+ or CD8+ T cells, or bulk PBMC T cells (not recorded which). These TCRs come from a man between 18 and 35 years old in good health.

The chain carries TRBV12-3 or TRBV12-4 and TRBJ1-5. The CDR3 runs 16 residues. The CDR3 protein is CASSLYSGIGNQPQHF.

The chain has TRBV5-6 and TRBJ2-4; there is no DNA to check the TCRdb D call of TRBD2. Germline CDR1 SGHDT, CDR2 YYEEEE. CDR3 length equals 16 residues. The CDR3 sequence: CASSQGLAGAKNIQYF.

The chain has TRBV7-2 and TRBJ2-6. Germline lookup yields CDR1 SGHTA and CDR2 FQGNSA. CDR3 length: 16 residues. The CDR3 sequence is CASSLDAAIGANVLTF.

CDR3 sequence: CASSLWGAYGYTF. V usage is TRBV5-4 and J usage is TRBJ1-2. The CDR3 spans 13 residues. CDR1 is SGHNT and CDR2 is YYREEE in the germline V gene (reference sequence).

The chain carries TRBV18 and TRBJ2-1; TCRdb's D gene call, TRBD2, goes unchecked for lack of DNA. The CDR3 has 16 amino acids. Per germline, CDR1 KGHSH and CDR2 LQKENI. The CDR3 loop is CASSHRTSGNYNEQFF.

V is TRBV11-3 and J is TRBJ2-3; the TCRdb D gene call, TRBD1, has no DNA to confirm it. Germline V lookup: CDR1 SGHNT, CDR2 YENEEA. The CDR3 sequence is 14 residues long. The CDR3 reads CASSFGDPTDTQYF. Variable domain in full (rest from reference TRBV11-3 and TRBJ2-3): EAGVVQSPRYKIIEKKQPVAFWCNPISGHNTLYWYLQNLGQGPELLIRYENEEAVDDSQLPKDRFSAERLKGVDSTLKIQPAELGDSAVYLCASSFGDPTDTQYFGPGTRLTVL.

The chain has TRBV11-2 and TRBJ2-5; TCRdb gives TRBD1 as the D gene, but with no DNA this cannot be confirmed. Looked up from germline, CDR1 is SGHAT and CDR2 is FQNNGV. This CDR3 region has 15 residues. CDR3 protein: CASSVGTGLGVGQYF.